One TCR beta chain is described in this entry. Its specificity is not known. Both 60 Vbeta primers and 13 Jbeta primers went into the PCR. Clones were read by immunoSEQ multiplex PCR, and TCRdb kept only the in-frame ones, dropping some. The sample lists 180,000 or so clones, approximately 81% occurring once. The CDR3 runs to 13 residues. V shed 6 bases, J shed 3 bases, and the junction held 5 bases outside the gene matches. CDR1 SGHRS and CDR2 YFSETQ come from the germline V gene. The data were obtained in a study of cytomegalovirus exposure and HLA in healthy donors. Background on the study: Falling in the Caucasian-associated ancestry cluster were about four fifths of approximately 410 genotyped donors.

Overall study results and limits: Researchers counted 180 or so TCR beta chains as cytomegalovirus-associated.

The TCR was taken from a woman between 50 and 59 years old in good health and CMV-seronegative. The sample consisted of PBMCs. This chain links TRBV5-1 with TRBJ2-7; 8 positions match TRBD2. The CDR3 nucleotides read TGCGCCAGCACGGGCGGGGGGCTCTACGAGCAGTACTTC. Translation gives CASTGGGLYEQYF.